This TCR beta chain was retrieved from a study of blood T cell repertoires in COVID-19 (dated by TCRdb to about 2020). General notes on the study: The collaborator samples originated in the United States, Italy and Spain and spanned the acute and convalescent phases of COVID-19. The repertoires were made available in a free public database intended to serve as a resource for research on the immune response to SARS-CoV-2. The samples were drawn from the first 160 participants of the ongoing ImmuneRACE study and from some 1,300 subjects provided by 6 global collaborators. Subjects who had been exposed to COVID-19, were actively infected with it, or had recovered from it provided the deeply sampled blood TCRbeta repertoires that made up the dataset. The sample metadata nearly always contained a de-identified subject ID, COVID-19 status, age in years and sex. HLA class I and class II types, where available, came from metadata supplied by the sample provider rather than from assay-based typing. The prospective study material was composed of cDNA or gDNA derived from T cells, B-cell-depleted T cells, or PBMCs.

Each collaborating institution followed its own protocols to collect whole blood in K2EDTA tubes. For TCRbeta analysis, collaborators shipped samples in one of three forms: frozen whole blood, isolated PBMCs, or DNA extracted from either of those sample types. TCRbeta CDR3 regions were amplified from genomic DNA by means of the immunoSEQ Assay, a bias-controlled multiplex PCR. Turning to the authors' computational methods: The number of nucleated cells in each sample was estimated by amplification of reference gene primers within the assay. To quantify the absolute abundance of each unique TCRbeta CDR3 rearrangement, sequence reads were collapsed and filtered. For each sample, productive Simpson clonality was calculated by taking the square root of Simpson's diversity index across productive rearrangements. This is the immuneACCESS table as TCRdb keeps it, with only in-frame sequences that have V and J called. A part of the clones is gone; compared with another copy, unresolved V genes explain less than half, and the rest is unexplained. V, J and clone size reflect that table, while D and trimming were determined from the DNA. This sample is represented by around 220,000 clones; roughly 90% of them were singletons. Over 1.5% of the sample goes to the ten largest clones.

In the case of this clone: There is no known antigen for this receptor. No quality values exist for individual bases; no much larger clone is one base distant.

Broader findings and caveats from the paper: The amount of clinical and demographic metadata varied by source and participant and was provided uncurated.

The receptor comes from a man in his forties with active or convalescent COVID-19. Specimen: peripheral blood.

In nucleotides, the sequence is TGTGCCAGCAGTTCGCTTCGGGCGGGGGCCTACAATGAGCAGTTCTTC. Protein translation: CASSSLRAGAYNEQFF. The V and J genes are TRBV27 and TRBJ2-1, with 7 central nucleotides matching TRBD2. The germline V and J ends show losses of 4 bases and 2 bases respectively, and no gene match explains 8 bases of the junction. Spanning cysteine to phenylalanine, the CDR3 consists of 16 amino acids. Kept here is only the CDR3 DNA, which spans 48 bases and is read in frame from base 1. CDR1 and CDR2 are drawn from the germline V gene (reference sequence): MNHEY, SMNVEV.